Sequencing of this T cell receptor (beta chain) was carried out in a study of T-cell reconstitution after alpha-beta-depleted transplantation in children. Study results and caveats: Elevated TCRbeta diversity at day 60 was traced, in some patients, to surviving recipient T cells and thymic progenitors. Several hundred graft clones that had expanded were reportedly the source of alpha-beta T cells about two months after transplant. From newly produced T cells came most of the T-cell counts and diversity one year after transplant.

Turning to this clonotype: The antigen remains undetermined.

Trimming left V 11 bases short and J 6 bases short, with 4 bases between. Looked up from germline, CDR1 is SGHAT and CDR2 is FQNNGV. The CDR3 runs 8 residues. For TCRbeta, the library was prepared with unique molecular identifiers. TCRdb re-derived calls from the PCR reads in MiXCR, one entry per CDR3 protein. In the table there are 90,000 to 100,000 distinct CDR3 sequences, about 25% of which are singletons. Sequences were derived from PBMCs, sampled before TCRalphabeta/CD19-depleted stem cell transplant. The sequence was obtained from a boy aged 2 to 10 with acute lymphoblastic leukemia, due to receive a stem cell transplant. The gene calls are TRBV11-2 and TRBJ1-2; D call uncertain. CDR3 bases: TGTGCCCCGAATGGCTACACCTTC. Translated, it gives CAPNGYTF.